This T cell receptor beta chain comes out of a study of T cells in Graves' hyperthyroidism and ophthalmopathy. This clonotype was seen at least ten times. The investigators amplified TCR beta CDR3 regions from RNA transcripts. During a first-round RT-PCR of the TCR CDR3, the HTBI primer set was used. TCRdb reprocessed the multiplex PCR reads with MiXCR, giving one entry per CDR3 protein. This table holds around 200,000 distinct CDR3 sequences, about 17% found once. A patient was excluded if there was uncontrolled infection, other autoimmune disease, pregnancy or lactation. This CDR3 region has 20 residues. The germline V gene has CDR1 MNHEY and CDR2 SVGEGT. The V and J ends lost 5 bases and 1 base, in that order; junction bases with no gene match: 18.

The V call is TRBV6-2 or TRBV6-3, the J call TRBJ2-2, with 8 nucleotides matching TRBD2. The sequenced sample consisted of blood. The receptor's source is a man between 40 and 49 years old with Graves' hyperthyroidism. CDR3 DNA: TGTGCCAGCAGTCCCCGTTCCGGGGCGGGGGGTGATATGAACACCGGGGAGCTGTTTTTT. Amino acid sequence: CASSPRSGAGGDMNTGELFF.